A selection of T cell receptor beta chains follows, all from one sample in a study of blood T cell repertoires in COVID-19. Using immunoSEQ multiplex PCR, the repertoire was profiled, and TCRdb retains in-frame clones only, with some absent. The sample has 130,000 or so clones; over 75% are singletons. Sequencing input: peripheral blood. These receptors all come from a man in his 70s with active or convalescent COVID-19. Each CDR3 is given with its conserved first and last residue. The D gene is left open where the match is weak. Clone size is given for some rows only: seen once, a few or many times, or a class if the clone is expanded.

D gene	V gene	J gene	CDR3 length	clone size	CDR3 DNA	CDR3 protein
-	TRBV1	TRBJ2-5	19	-	TGCACCAGCAGCCAAGATCGTAGGACTAGCGGGAGGAACCAAGAGACCCAGTACTTC	CTSSQDRRTSGRNQETQYF
-	TRBV28	TRBJ1-2	15	-	TGTGCCAGCGGGGTCCCAACCCAGGGCGTCTATGGCTACACCTTC	CASGVPTQGVYGYTF
-	TRBV27	TRBJ1-5	12	-	TGTGCCAGCAGTTTAAATCGGGGTCCCCAGCATTTT	CASSLNRGPQHF
-	TRBV10-1	TRBJ2-5	12	-	TGCGCCAGAGACCACTCCCAAGGGGCCCAGTACTTC	CARDHSQGAQYF
TRBD2	TRBV6-4	TRBJ2-3	14	once	TGTGCCAGCAGTGTTAGCGGGGGCACAGATACGCAGTATTTT	CASSVSGGTDTQYF
-	TRBV28	TRBJ2-7	13	-	TGTGCCAGCAGTTCCAGAAATTCGGGCGAGCAGTACTTC	CASSSRNSGEQYF
-	TRBV18	TRBJ2-6	19	-	TGTGCCAGCTCACCGCGTGCGGAGAAATACGGCTCTGGGGCCAACGTCCTGACTTTC	CASSPRAEKYGSGANVLTF
-	TRBV7-9	TRBJ2-1	12	-	TGTGCCAGCAGCTCACAGGGCAATGAGCAGTTCTTC	CASSSQGNEQFF
-	TRBV24-1	TRBJ1-2	12	-	TGTGCCACCAGTGATTTGTTCGAGGGCTACACCTTC	CATSDLFEGYTF
TRBD1	TRBV15	TRBJ1-5	15	-	TGTGCCACCAGCCGGGACAGGGGATCTCATCAGCCCCAGCATTTT	CATSRDRGSHQPQHF
-	TRBV6-5	TRBJ2-1	14	-	TGTGCCAGCAGTTACAAGATAGGGGGCAATGAGCAGTTCTTC	CASSYKIGGNEQFF
TRBD1	TRBV28	TRBJ2-6	15	-	TGTGCCAGCAGATACAGGGGGCTAGGGGCCAACGTCCTGACTTTC	CASRYRGLGANVLTF
TRBD1	TRBV28	TRBJ1-5	14	-	TGTGCCAGCAGTCGACAGGGGTTCAATCAGCCCCAGCATTTT	CASSRQGFNQPQHF
TRBD1	TRBV28	TRBJ1-1	14	-	TGTGCCAGCAGTTTGACAGGGGGATTGGCTGAAGCTTTCTTT	CASSLTGGLAEAFF
TRBD2	TRBV19	TRBJ2-1	15	-	TGTGCCAGTAGACTTGTGCGGGAGGGCAGGAATGAGCAGTTCTTC	CASRLVREGRNEQFF
-	TRBV6-5	TRBJ1-1	11	-	TGTGCCAGCACCCGGGACAACGAAGCTTTCTTT	CASTRDNEAFF
-	TRBV19	TRBJ2-1	15	-	TGTGCCAGTAGTTACGGACTCGAACTCTACAATGAGCAGTTCTTC	CASSYGLELYNEQFF
TRBD1	TRBV19	TRBJ1-1	15	-	TGTGCCAGTAGAGGGGGACAGTTGATGAACACTGAAGCTTTCTTT	CASRGGQLMNTEAFF
TRBD1	TRBV28	TRBJ2-2	14	-	TGTGCCAGCACCGGGACAGGGCCCACCGGGGAGCTGTTTTTT	CASTGTGPTGELFF
-	TRBV6-5	TRBJ1-5	15	-	TGTGCCAGCAAACGGGGAGGGGCGGACTATCAGCCCCAGCATTTT	CASKRGGADYQPQHF
-	TRBV29-1	TRBJ1-1	12	-	TGCAGCGTCGGACAGACCATCGCTGAAGCTTTCTTT	CSVGQTIAEAFF
-	TRBV3-1/TRBV3-2	TRBJ2-5	15	-	TGTGCCAGCAGCCAAGTCCTAGCTTTGCAAGAGACCCAGTACTTC	CASSQVLALQETQYF
-	TRBV28	TRBJ1-5	14	-	TGTGCCAGCACCTTAGGGGATCTAGTTCAGCCCCAGCATTTT	CASTLGDLVQPQHF
-	TRBV19	TRBJ1-5	15	-	TGTGCCAGTTCGACAGTACAAAATAGCAATCAGCCCCAGCATTTT	CASSTVQNSNQPQHF
-	TRBV18	TRBJ2-4	16	-	TGTGCCAGCTCACCGAGGGACTCATTTTACAAAAACATTCAGTACTTC	CASSPRDSFYKNIQYF
-	TRBV27	TRBJ1-4	16	-	TGTGCCAGCAGTTTTTCGGGACTCCCAACTAATGAAAAACTGTTTTTT	CASSFSGLPTNEKLFF
TRBD1	TRBV24-1	TRBJ2-2	16	-	TGTGCCACCAGTGAAAGGGACAGGGGAGACACCGGGGAGCTGTTTTTT	CATSERDRGDTGELFF
TRBD2	TRBV27	TRBJ2-5	15	-	TGTGCCAGCAGTTTATGGGGAGCGGGGCGCGAGACCCAGTACTTC	CASSLWGAGRETQYF
-	TRBV11-1	TRBJ2-7	13	once	TGTGCCAGCAGCTTAGGAGGTTCCTACGAGCAGTACTTC	CASSLGGSYEQYF